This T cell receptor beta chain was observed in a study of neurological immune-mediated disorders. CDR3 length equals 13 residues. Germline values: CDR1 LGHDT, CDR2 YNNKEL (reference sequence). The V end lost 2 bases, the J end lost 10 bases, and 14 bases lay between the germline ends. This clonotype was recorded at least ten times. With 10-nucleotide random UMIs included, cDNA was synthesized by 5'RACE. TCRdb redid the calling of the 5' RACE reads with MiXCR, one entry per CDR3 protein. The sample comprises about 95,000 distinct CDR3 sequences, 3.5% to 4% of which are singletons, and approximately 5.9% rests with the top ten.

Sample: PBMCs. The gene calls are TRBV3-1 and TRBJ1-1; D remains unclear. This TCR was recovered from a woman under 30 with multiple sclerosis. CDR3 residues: CASSQRHAGGAFF. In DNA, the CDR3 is TGTGCCAGCAGCCAAAGACACGCCGGAGGAGCTTTCTTT.